This T cell receptor beta chain originates from a study of blood T cells in healthy people across ages. The study, taken as a whole, reports: Per million T cells, TCR beta diversity dropped about linearly as age rose.

Through a sample-barcoded 5' primer and a J-beta primer mix, a second PCR was run for about 6 to 11 cycles. MiXCR, applied by TCRdb to the 5' RACE reads, yields one record per CDR3 protein. The top ten clones hold roughly 23% of a sample with around 1,800,000 distinct CDR3 sequences, about 39% of them seen once. V dropped 8 bases and J dropped 1 base, with 11 bases sitting between them. The CDR3 covers 13 residues. Germline loops: CDR1 MNHNY, CDR2 SVGAGI (reference sequence). Comment on this clonotype: Its specificity is not known.

The authors isolated at least 6 million PBMCs per sample. The TCR was taken from a human donor in good health. The chain recombines TRBV6-6 with TRBJ2-5; a weak D match, TRBD1 (6 bases). Specimen: blood. CDR3: CASFQGFQETQYF. The CDR3 nucleotides are TGTGCCAGCTTCCAGGGGTTCCAAGAGACCCAGTACTTC.